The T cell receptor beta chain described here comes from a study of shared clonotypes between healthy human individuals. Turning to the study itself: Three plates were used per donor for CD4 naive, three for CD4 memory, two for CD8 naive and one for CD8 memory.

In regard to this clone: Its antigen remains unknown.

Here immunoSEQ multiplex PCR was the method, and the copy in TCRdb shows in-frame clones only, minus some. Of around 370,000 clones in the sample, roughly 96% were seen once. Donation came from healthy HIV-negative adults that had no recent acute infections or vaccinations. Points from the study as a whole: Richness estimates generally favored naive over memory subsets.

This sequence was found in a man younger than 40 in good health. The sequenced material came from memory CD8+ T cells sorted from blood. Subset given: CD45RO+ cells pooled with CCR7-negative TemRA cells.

The CDR3 DNA reads TGTGCCAGCAGTCCGGGGTACCCAGACACAGATACGCAGTATTTT. It yields the protein CASSPGYPDTDTQYF. The rearrangement joins TRBV2 to TRBJ2-3; maybe TRBD2 (5 bases). V was pared by 5 bases and J by 2 bases, with 14 bases between. Germline V gene lookup returns CDR1 SNHLY and CDR2 FYNNEI. The CDR3 consists of 15 residues.